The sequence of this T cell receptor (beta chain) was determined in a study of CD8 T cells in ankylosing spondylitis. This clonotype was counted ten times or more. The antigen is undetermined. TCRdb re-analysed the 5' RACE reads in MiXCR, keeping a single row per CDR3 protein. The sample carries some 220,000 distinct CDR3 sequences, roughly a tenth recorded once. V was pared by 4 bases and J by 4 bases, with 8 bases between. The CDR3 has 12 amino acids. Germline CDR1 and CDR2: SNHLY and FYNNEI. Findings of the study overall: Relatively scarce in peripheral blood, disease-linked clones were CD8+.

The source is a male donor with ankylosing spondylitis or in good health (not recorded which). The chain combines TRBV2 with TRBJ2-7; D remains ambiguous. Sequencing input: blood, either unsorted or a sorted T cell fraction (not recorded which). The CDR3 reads CASSAGLYEQYF. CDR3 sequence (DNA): TGTGCCAGCAGTGCCGGATTATACGAGCAGTACTTC.